Below, one T cell receptor beta chain is given with its context. The data were obtained in a study of T cells in Graves' hyperthyroidism and ophthalmopathy. Trimming took 5 bases from V and 7 from J, leaving 23 bases between them. Germline lookup yields CDR1 SQVTM and CDR2 ANQGSEA. The CDR3 is 16 residues long. RNA transcripts gave rise to amplified TCR beta CDR3 regions. The primer set for the first-round RT-PCR of the TCR CDR3 was HTBI. TCRdb re-analysed the multiplex PCR reads in MiXCR, keeping a single row per CDR3 protein. The profile shows hundreds of thousands of distinct CDR3 sequences, 35% to 40% of them singletons.

This chain joins TRBV29-1 and TRBJ1-4, with a possible D match to TRBD1 (6 bases). The sequence was obtained from a man between 18 and 35 years old with Graves' hyperthyroidism. The sequenced sample was blood. The CDR3 DNA is TGCAGCGTTTTAGGGGGGGGACCGCAGGGTGGTGAAAAACTGTTTTTT. Translating gives CSVLGGGPQGGEKLFF.